This T cell receptor beta chain was obtained from a study of T cell repertoires in aging, cancer and after chemotherapy. Study at large: Donors were grouped into six age bands spanning 30 or younger through 70 or older. Pre- and post-chemotherapy samples were paired from glioblastoma patients treated with temozolomide-based therapy.

TCR beta rearrangements were amplified from peripheral blood genomic DNA. This clonotype showed up just once. Relative to the germline gene, one junction end is altered; a read error may explain this. Rearranged V-D-J TRB sequences were amplified with a mixed TRB-A/B primer pool. TCRdb passed the multiplex PCR reads through MiXCR, listing each CDR3 protein once. This table holds some 2,500 distinct CDR3 sequences, approximately 20% found once. CDR3 length: 16 amino acids. Germline V CDR1 and CDR2: MNHNS, SASEGT. Sequences were obtained from blood. This receptor was obtained from a human donor with a solid tumor. The chain is built from TRBV6-1 and TRBJ1-1; maybe TRBD1 (5 bases). CDR3 in amino acids: CAISYSKGPMNTEAFF. The DNA of the CDR3 is TGTGCCATCAGTTACTCCAAGGGGCCCATGAACACTGAAGCTTTCTTT.